Below, 30 T cell receptor beta chains from the same sample are listed, as sequenced in a study of glioma-infiltrating T cells. The iRepertoire nested amplicon-rescue multiplex PCR amplified TCR alpha and beta CDR3s from RNA. In TCRdb, the multiplex PCR reads were re-called with MiXCR into one record per CDR3 protein. The sample records around 130,000 distinct CDR3 sequences, around 25% being singletons. The specimen sequenced was glioma tissue, nonneoplastic brain tissue, or PBMCs (not recorded which). The receptors here all came from a human donor with low-grade glioma or glioblastoma, undergoing nonglioma brain surgery, or in good health (not recorded which).

This clonotype was observed a handful of times. This could be a read error, since a much larger clone is one nucleotide away. The chain couples TRBV20-1 to TRBJ2-1, with unresolved D. Trimming pared 3 bases from V and 11 bases from J, leaving 8 bases between. Germline V gene lookup returns CDR1 DFQATT and CDR2 SNEGSKA (reference sequence). The CDR3 contains 10 residues. The CDR3 region has the DNA TGCAGTGCTAGGAGTGATAAGCAGTTCTTC. Its protein is CSARSDKQFF.

This clonotype was observed many times. J is TRBJ1-2 and V is TRBV4-1, with a weak D call TRBD1 (6 bases). Per germline, CDR1 MGHRA and CDR2 YSYEKL. The CDR3 sequence is 13 residues long. Trimming left V 3 bases short and J 4 bases short, with 9 bases between. The CDR3 sequence is CASSQDSVYGYTF. DNA of the CDR3: TGCGCCAGCAGCCAGGACAGCGTCTATGGCTACACCTTC.

V is TRBV18 and J is TRBJ2-5, with no clear D. Trimming took 0 bases from V and 1 from J, leaving 12 bases between them. Germline values: CDR1 KGHSH, CDR2 LQKENI. The CDR3 covers 16 residues. The CDR3 coding sequence is TGTGCCAGCTCACCACCCGTGGTGGGAACCCAAGAGACCCAGTACTTC. Amino acid sequence: CASSPPVVGTQETQYF.

V is TRBV6-1 and J is TRBJ2-7; 7 positions agree with TRBD1. This CDR3 region has 15 residues. After removal of 4 bases from V and 2 bases from J, the junction contained 8 bases not matched to a gene. Germline V gene lookup returns CDR1 MNHNS and CDR2 SASEGT. CDR3 in DNA: TGTGCCAGCAGTGCGACAGGGAATGGCCCCTACGAGCAGTACGTC. Its protein product is CASSATGNGPYEQYV.

The chain links TRBV28 to TRBJ1-4, with a possible D match to TRBD1 (6 bases). The CDR3 length is 14 residues. Germline V gene sequence: CDR1 MDHEN, CDR2 SYDVKM. V was trimmed by 6 bases and J by 8 bases, leaving 16 bases between them. The CDR3 sequence is CASSLGGAEEKLFF. The DNA of the CDR3 is TGTGCCAGCAGCCTTGGGGGGGCAGAGGAAAAACTGTTTTTT.

V is TRBV19 and J is TRBJ2-1, with D perhaps TRBD1 or TRBD2 (5 bases each). CDR3 length: 16 amino acids. Looked up from germline, CDR1 is LNHDA and CDR2 is SQIVND (reference sequence). Deletions cut 1 base from V and 4 bases from J, with 14 bases between. CDR3 DNA sequence: TGTGCCAGTAGTATAGCTGAGGGAACAGGATACAATGAGCAGTTCTTC. This gives the protein CASSIAEGTGYNEQFF.

The chain employs TRBV2 and TRBJ2-1, with D unclear. The CDR3 is 14 residues long. Germline loops: CDR1 SNHLY, CDR2 FYNNEI. V dropped 8 bases and J dropped 6 bases, with 17 bases sitting between them. Here the CDR3 DNA reads TGTGCCAGCCTCCCCGGACCTCAAAGCAATGAGCAGTTCTTC. Its protein product is CASLPGPQSNEQFF.

This clonotype was detected only a few times. This chain links TRBV6-1 with TRBJ2-7, with no clear D. With 3 bases removed from V and 6 bases from J, the gap between germline ends came to 12 bases. The CDR3 runs to 13 residues. Germline CDR1 MNHNS, CDR2 SASEGT. The CDR3 here is CASSDMGRREQYV. The CDR3 DNA is TGTGCCAGCAGTGATATGGGTAGGCGCGAGCAGTACGTC.

The V and J genes are TRBV20-1 and TRBJ1-1, with 7 positions matching TRBD1. The J segment lost 4 bases and the V segment lost 3 bases, leaving 5 bases of the junction unmatched. Germline assignment: CDR1 DFQATT and CDR2 SNEGSKA (reference sequence). This CDR3 comprises 13 residues. For the CDR3, the DNA is TGCAGTGCTAGTATGACAGGGAGCACTGAAGCTTTCTTT. Translated, it gives CSASMTGSTEAFF.

To note about this clonotype: Given a much more abundant clone one base away, this may be a read error. The V and J genes are TRBV28 and TRBJ2-3, with D perhaps TRBD1 (6 bases). Germline values: CDR1 MDHEN, CDR2 SYDVKM. V was cut by 8 bases and J by 8 bases, with 17 bases left in between. This CDR3 is 13 amino acids long. Here the CDR3 DNA reads TGTGCCAGCGTTGGGGGCAGGGCTGGTACGCAGTATTTT. This sequence encodes CASVGGRAGTQYF.

Notes on this clonotype: Just one base apart from a much larger clone, this may be a read error. CDR3 protein: CSAITSGVGHEQFF. In DNA, the CDR3 is TGCAGTGCTATTACTAGCGGGGTGGGACATGAGCAGTTCTTC. The chain uses TRBV20-1 and TRBJ2-1, with TRBD2 matching over 10 bases. The trim removed 4 bases at V and 8 bases at J, leaving 8 bases unmatched. Germline lookup yields CDR1 DFQATT and CDR2 SNEGSKA (reference sequence). CDR3 length: 14 amino acids.

V gene TRBV19 combines with J gene TRBJ2-7; D might be TRBD1 (5 bases). The V end lost 8 bases, the J end lost 12 bases, and 23 bases lay between the germline ends. CDR3 length equals 13 residues. Germline V gene sequence: CDR1 LNHDA, CDR2 SQIVND (reference sequence). CDR3 region: CASSDTVNTRRYV. In nucleotides, the CDR3 is TGTGCCAGTTCGGACACCGTAAACACCAGGCGGTACGTC.

The sample holds a few counts of this clonotype. V gene TRBV29-1 combines with J gene TRBJ2-1; 9 bases line up with TRBD1. Germline V gives CDR1 SQVTM, CDR2 ANQGSEA. The ends lost 6 bases at V and 8 bases at J; junction bases unmatched: 2. The CDR3 consists of 11 residues. The CDR3 reads CSVTGGYEQFF. The CDR3 region has the DNA TGCAGCGTGACAGGGGGGTATGAGCAGTTCTTC.

The chain carries TRBV7-9 and TRBJ1-5; TRBD1 agrees at 7 bases. Looked up from germline, CDR1 is SEHNR and CDR2 is FQNEAQ (reference sequence). The CDR3 length is 14 residues. V gave up 1 base and J gave up 6 bases; unmatched junction bases: 3. In DNA form, the CDR3 reads TGTGCCAGCAGCTTAGGGACAGGCCCTCAGCCCCAGCATTTT. It codes for CASSLGTGPQPQHF.

This clonotype was found a few times. The chain is built from TRBV12-3 or TRBV12-4 and TRBJ2-3; D is perhaps TRBD2 (6 bases). This CDR3 spans 14 amino acids. The V end lost 7 bases, the J end lost 4 bases, and 15 bases lay between the germline ends. As DNA, the CDR3 is TGTGCCAGCACCCCTGGGGGGAGCCCAGATACGCAGTATTTT. This codes for CASTPGGSPDTQYF.

This rearrangement joins TRBV6-1 to TRBJ1-3; D is undetermined. CDR1 and CDR2 (germline): MNHNS, SASEGT. The CDR3 loop spans 15 amino acids. V lost 6 bases and J 7 bases, leaving 19 bases between the germline ends. The CDR3 here is CASSPRLSGSNTIYF. For the CDR3, the DNA is TGTGCCAGCAGCCCCAGGCTTTCGGGGTCGAACACCATATATTTT.

This chain joins TRBV4-2 and TRBJ2-4; D gene uncertain. The CDR3 runs 15 residues. Germline CDR1 LGHNA, CDR2 YNFKEQ. Trimming stripped 4 bases from V and 5 bases from J, with 15 bases between. CDR3: CASSPLMGVENIQYF. CDR3 nucleotides: TGTGCCAGCAGCCCATTAATGGGTGTGGAAAACATTCAGTACTTC.

V gene TRBV7-9 combines with J gene TRBJ1-5; no clear D gene. This CDR3 has 16 residues. The ends were cut back, 5 bases at V and 6 bases at J, with 20 bases in the middle. From germline, CDR1 is SEHNR and CDR2 FQNEAQ (reference sequence). Here the CDR3 reads CASSLGLGVVGQPQHF. DNA for the CDR3: TGTGCCAGCAGCCTAGGGCTGGGTGTAGTTGGTCAGCCCCAGCATTTT.

The chain's CDR3 is CASSRGFGETQYF. CDR3 nucleotide sequence: TGTGCCAGCAGCCGCGGGTTCGGGGAGACCCAGTACTTC. This chain connects TRBV7-2 to TRBJ2-5; TRBD2 is a possible D gene (5 bases). Germline V gene lookup returns CDR1 SGHTA and CDR2 FQGNSA. The CDR3 is made up of 13 amino acids. V lost 5 bases and J lost 5, with 12 bases in between.

Ten or more counts support this clonotype. This chain links TRBV6-1 with TRBJ1-3; no firm D call. The V and J ends lost 5 bases and 2 bases respectively, with 16 bases between them. The CDR3 length is 16 residues. The V gene's germline CDR1 is MNHNS and CDR2 SASEGT. The CDR3 nucleotides read TGTGCCAGCAGTCCAGAAGCGATACGAGCTGGAAACACCATATATTTT. Amino acid sequence: CASSPEAIRAGNTIYF.

This clonotype was found many times. This chain uses TRBV20-1 with TRBJ1-5; TRBD1 might be the D (6 bases). The CDR3 covers 17 residues. From germline, CDR1 is DFQATT and CDR2 SNEGSKA (reference sequence). Trimming cost V 0 bases and J 0 bases, with 15 bases left between them. DNA for the CDR3: TGCAGTGCTAGAGATAGTGGACAGCAGTATAGCAATCAGCCCCAGCATTTT. Encoded protein: CSARDSGQQYSNQPQHF.

This clonotype has ten or more counts. The chain joins TRBV20-1 to TRBJ2-3; 9 nucleotides agree with TRBD2. The junction had 4 bases not matched to a gene; V was cut back by 1 base and J by 2 bases. The germline V gene has CDR1 DFQATT and CDR2 SNEGSKA (reference sequence). The CDR3 sequence is 15 residues long. The CDR3 is CSARGVAGVTDTQYF. DNA of the CDR3: TGCAGTGCTAGAGGGGTAGCGGGGGTCACAGATACGCAGTATTTT.

The chain has TRBV7-9 and TRBJ1-6, with TRBD1 matching 8 bases. Losses at the gene ends were 2 bases for V and 9 bases for J; bases not matched to a gene: 12. The CDR3 covers 17 residues. From germline, CDR1 is SEHNR and CDR2 FQNEAQ (reference sequence). CDR3 nucleotide sequence: TGTGCCAGCAGCTTAAGCCCAAGACAGGGGTTAAGTTCACCCCTCCACTTT. This gives the protein CASSLSPRQGLSSPLHF.

This clonotype was detected a few times. Germline is not matched at one junction end, which may reflect a read error. V is TRBV27 and J is TRBJ1-1, with 7 bases lining up with TRBD1. Germline CDR1 and CDR2: MNHEY and SMNVEV (reference sequence). The CDR3 covers 14 residues. The CDR3 coding sequence is TGTGCCAGCAGTCGACAGGGCGGGAACATTGAAGCTTTCTTT. It is translated as CASSRQGGNIEAFF.

This clonotype has only a few counts. This chain joins TRBV24-1 and TRBJ2-5; D is undetermined. Germline V gives CDR1 KGHDR, CDR2 SFDVKD. The CDR3 extends over 15 amino acids. The V end lost 4 bases, the J end lost 3 bases, and 14 bases lay between the germline ends. DNA of the CDR3: TGTGCCACCAGTGAACCCGCGGTAGGCGAAGAGACCCAGTACTTC. It specifies CATSEPAVGEETQYF.

This clonotype was seen only a few times. The chain carries TRBV6-6 and TRBJ2-3, with TRBD1 matching over 8 bases. The germline V gene has CDR1 MNHNY and CDR2 SVGAGI (reference sequence). V was clipped by 6 bases and J by 0 bases; unmatched bases: 8. The CDR3 has 16 amino acids. CDR3 DNA: TGTGCCAGCAGCCAAGTATGGACAGGGAGCACAGATACGCAGTATTTT. Its translation is CASSQVWTGSTDTQYF.

This clonotype was picked up many times. V and J are TRBV15 and TRBJ2-7, with TRBD2 matching over 8 bases. The V gene's germline CDR1 is LNHNV and CDR2 YYDKDF (reference sequence). The junction had 9 bases not matched to a gene; V was cut back by 5 bases and J by 0 bases. The CDR3 covers 16 residues. CDR3: CATSPGASGGSYEQYV. In nucleotides, the CDR3 is TGTGCCACCAGCCCGGGCGCAAGCGGGGGCTCCTACGAGCAGTACGTC.

In this sample, this clonotype turned up once. The V call is TRBV7-8, the J call TRBJ2-1; 7 positions match TRBD1. The CDR3 covers 16 residues. The germline CDR1 and CDR2 sequences are SGHVS and FQNEAQ. J lost 0 bases, V lost 5 bases, and 7 bases had no gene match. This CDR3 is CASSPLGDSSYNEQFF. As DNA, the CDR3 is TGTGCCAGCAGCCCGCTGGGGGACAGCTCCTACAATGAGCAGTTCTTC.

J is TRBJ1-1 and V is TRBV19; the D gene is possibly TRBD1 (6 bases). V was clipped by 5 bases and J by 1 base, with 8 bases between them. The CDR3 consists of 13 residues. Germline loops: CDR1 LNHDA, CDR2 SQIVND (reference sequence). The CDR3 DNA follows: TGTGCCAGTAGTGGACAGCCGAACACTGAAGCTTTCTTT. This codes for CASSGQPNTEAFF.

This clonotype was counted ten times or more. The chain recombines TRBV6-2 or TRBV6-3 with TRBJ2-7, with TRBD1 identical over 9 bases. Germline CDR1 and CDR2: MNHEY and SVGEGT. The CDR3 covers 13 residues. V lost 6 bases to trimming and J lost 1 base; unmatched junction nucleotides: 1. This CDR3 reads CASRGQGSYEQYV. In DNA form, the CDR3 reads TGTGCCAGCAGGGGACAGGGTTCCTACGAGCAGTACGTC.